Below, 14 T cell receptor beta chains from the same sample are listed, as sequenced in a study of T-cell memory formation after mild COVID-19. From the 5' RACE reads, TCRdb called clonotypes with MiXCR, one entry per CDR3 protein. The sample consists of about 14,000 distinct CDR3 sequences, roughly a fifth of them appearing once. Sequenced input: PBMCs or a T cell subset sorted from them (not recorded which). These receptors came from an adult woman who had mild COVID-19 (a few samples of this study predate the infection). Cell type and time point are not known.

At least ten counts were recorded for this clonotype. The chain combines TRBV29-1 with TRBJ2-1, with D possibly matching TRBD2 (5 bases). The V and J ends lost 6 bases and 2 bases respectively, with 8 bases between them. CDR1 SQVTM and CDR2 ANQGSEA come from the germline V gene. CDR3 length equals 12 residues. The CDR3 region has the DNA TGCAGCGTCCGACTAACCTACAATGAGCAGTTCTTC. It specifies CSVRLTYNEQFF.

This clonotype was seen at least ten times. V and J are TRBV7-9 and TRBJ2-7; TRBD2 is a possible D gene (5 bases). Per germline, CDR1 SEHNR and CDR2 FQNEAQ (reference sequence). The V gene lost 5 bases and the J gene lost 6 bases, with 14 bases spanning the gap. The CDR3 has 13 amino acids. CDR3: CASSPTGSGEQYF. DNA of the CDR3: TGTGCCAGCAGCCCTACGGGGAGTGGCGAGCAGTACTTC.

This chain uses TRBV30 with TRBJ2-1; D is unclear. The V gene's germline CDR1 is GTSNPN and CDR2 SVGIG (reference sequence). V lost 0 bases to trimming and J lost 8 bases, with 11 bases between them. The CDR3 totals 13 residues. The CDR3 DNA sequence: TGTGCCTGGAGTGTACTCGGCCCTGATGAGCAGTTCTTC. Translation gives CAWSVLGPDEQFF. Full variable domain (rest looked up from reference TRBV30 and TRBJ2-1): SQTIHQWPATLVQPVGSPLSLECTVEGTSNPNLYWYRQAAGRGLQLLFYSVGIGQISSEVPQNLSASRPQDRQFILSSKKLLLSDSGFYLCAWSVLGPDEQFFGPGTRLTVL.

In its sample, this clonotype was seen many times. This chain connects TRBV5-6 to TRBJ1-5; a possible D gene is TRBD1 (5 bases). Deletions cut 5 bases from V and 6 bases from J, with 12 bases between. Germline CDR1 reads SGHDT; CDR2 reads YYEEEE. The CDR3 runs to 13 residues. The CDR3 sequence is CASSQGTGQPQHF. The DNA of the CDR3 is TGTGCCAGCAGTCAGGGTACGGGTCAGCCCCAGCATTTT.

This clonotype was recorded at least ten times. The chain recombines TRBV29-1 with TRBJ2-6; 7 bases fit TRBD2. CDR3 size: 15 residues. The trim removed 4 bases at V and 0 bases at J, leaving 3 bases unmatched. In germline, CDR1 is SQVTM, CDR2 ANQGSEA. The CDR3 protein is CSVGEGTSGANVLTF. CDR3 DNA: TGCAGCGTTGGGGAGGGTACCTCTGGGGCCAACGTCCTGACTTTC.

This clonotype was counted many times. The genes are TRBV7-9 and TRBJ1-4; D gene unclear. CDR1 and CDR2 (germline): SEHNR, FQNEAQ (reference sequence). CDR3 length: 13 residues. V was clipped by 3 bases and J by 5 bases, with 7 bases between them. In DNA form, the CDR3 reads TGTGCCAGCAGCTTGCCAGTGAATGAAAAACTGTTTTTT. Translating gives CASSLPVNEKLFF. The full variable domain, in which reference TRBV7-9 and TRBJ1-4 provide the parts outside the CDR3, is DTGVSQNPRHKITKRGQNVTFRCDPISEHNRLYWYRQTLGQGPEFLTYFQNEAQLEKSRLLSDRFSAERPKGSFSTLEIQRTEQGDSAMYLCASSLPVNEKLFFGSGTQLSVL.

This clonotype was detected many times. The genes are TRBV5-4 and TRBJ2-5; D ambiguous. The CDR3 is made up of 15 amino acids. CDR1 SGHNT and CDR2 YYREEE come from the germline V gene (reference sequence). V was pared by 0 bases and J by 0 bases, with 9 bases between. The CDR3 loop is CASSLGVPYQETQYF. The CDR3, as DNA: TGTGCCAGCAGCTTGGGGGTCCCATACCAAGAGACCCAGTACTTC.

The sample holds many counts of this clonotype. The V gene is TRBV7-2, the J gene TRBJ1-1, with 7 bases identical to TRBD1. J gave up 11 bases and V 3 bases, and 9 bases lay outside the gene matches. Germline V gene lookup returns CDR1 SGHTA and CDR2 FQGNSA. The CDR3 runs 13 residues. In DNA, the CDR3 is TGTGCCAGCAGCTTTTACAGGGGCCGTGGGGCTTTCTTT. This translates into CASSFYRGRGAFF.

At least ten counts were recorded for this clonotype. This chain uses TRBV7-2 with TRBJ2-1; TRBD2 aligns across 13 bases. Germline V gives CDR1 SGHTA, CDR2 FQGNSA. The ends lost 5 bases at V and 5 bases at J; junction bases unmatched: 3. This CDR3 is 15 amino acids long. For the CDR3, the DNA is TGTGCCAGCAGCCAAGGGACTAGCGGGGACAATGAGCAGTTCTTC. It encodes CASSQGTSGDNEQFF.

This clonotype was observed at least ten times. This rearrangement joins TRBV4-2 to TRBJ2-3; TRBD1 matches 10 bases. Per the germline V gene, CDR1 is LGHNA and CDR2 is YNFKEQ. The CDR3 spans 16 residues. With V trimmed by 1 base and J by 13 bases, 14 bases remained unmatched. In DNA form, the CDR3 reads TGTGCCAGCAGCCAAGGGGAAGCTTTACTGGACAGGGGGGAGTATTTT. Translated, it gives CASSQGEALLDRGEYF.

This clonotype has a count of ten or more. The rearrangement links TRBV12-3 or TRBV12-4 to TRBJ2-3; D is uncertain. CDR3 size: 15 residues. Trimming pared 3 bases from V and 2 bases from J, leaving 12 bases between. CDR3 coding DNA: TGTGCCAGCAGTTTGGCGGTTCCCCTCACAGATACGCAGTATTTT. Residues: CASSLAVPLTDTQYF.

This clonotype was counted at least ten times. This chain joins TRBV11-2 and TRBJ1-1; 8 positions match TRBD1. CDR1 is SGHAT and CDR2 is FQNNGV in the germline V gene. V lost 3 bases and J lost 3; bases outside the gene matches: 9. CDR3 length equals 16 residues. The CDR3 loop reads CASSFGRGRADTEAFF. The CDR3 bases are TGTGCCAGCAGCTTCGGCAGGGGGCGTGCGGACACTGAAGCTTTCTTT.

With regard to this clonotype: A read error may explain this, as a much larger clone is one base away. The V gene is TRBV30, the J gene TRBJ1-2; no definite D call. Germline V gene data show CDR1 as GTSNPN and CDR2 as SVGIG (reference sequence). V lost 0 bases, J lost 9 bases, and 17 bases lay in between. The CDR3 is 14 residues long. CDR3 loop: CAWSVRYIEYSYTF. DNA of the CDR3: TGTGCCTGGAGTGTACGGTACATTGAGTATAGCTACACCTTC.

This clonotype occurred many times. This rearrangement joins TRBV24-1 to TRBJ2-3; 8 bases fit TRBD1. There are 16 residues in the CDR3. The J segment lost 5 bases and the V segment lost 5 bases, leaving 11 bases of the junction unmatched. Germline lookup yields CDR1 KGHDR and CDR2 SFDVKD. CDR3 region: CATSARSGGFKDTQYF. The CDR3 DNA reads TGTGCCACCAGTGCCCGATCAGGGGGCTTTAAAGATACGCAGTATTTT.